These 19 T cell receptor beta chains originate from one sample sequenced in a study of control samples from healthy donors and cancer patients. The method was immunoSEQ multiplex PCR; TCRdb's version includes in-frame clones alone and lacks a portion of them. This table holds some 120,000 clones, approximately 90% found once. Sequenced sample: blood. These receptors were collected from a woman in her seventies in good health.

The rearrangement uses TRBV5-1 and TRBJ2-3; 10 bases fit TRBD2. The V gene's germline CDR1 is SGHRS and CDR2 YFSETQ. The CDR3 loop spans 18 amino acids. Trimming took 0 bases from V and 0 from J; bases not matched to a gene: 7. The CDR3 is CASSLVGSGGPSTDTQYF. The CDR3 nucleotides read TGCGCCAGCAGCTTGGTTGGTAGCGGGGGGCCTAGCACAGATACGCAGTATTTT.

The chain carries TRBV10-3 and TRBJ1-2; weak D call: TRBD1 (5 bases). CDR3 size: 13 residues. V was shortened by 2 bases and J by 3 bases, with 7 bases between the two germline ends. Germline V CDR1 and CDR2: ENHRY, SYGVKD. CDR3 sequence reads: CAISETGDYGYTF. CDR3 sequence (DNA): TGTGCCATCAGTGAGACGGGGGACTATGGCTACACCTTC.

This chain links TRBV24-1 with TRBJ2-3; D uncertain. The CDR3 runs to 13 residues. Germline V gene data show CDR1 as KGHDR and CDR2 as SFDVKD. Trimming stripped 7 bases from V and 1 base from J, with 8 bases between. The CDR3 loop reads CATSGQGTDTQYF. DNA of the CDR3: TGTGCCACCAGCGGGCAGGGCACAGATACGCAGTATTTT.

This clone was seen ten or more times. The rearrangement joins TRBV3-1 (or the pseudogene TRBV3-2) to TRBJ1-6; 8 positions match TRBD1. The length of the CDR3 is 17 residues. The V segment lost 1 base and the J segment 9 bases; nucleotides outside the gene matches: 11. Germline loops: CDR1 LGHDT, CDR2 YNNKEL (reference sequence). This chain's CDR3 is CASSQVVQGARGSPLHF. CDR3 bases: TGTGCCAGCAGCCAAGTCGTTCAGGGGGCACGGGGTTCACCCCTCCACTTT.

V is TRBV9 and J is TRBJ1-6; 9 bases line up with TRBD1. The CDR3 is 16 amino acids. Germline CDR1 is SGDLS and CDR2 is YYNGEE. The trim removed 2 bases at V and 10 bases at J, leaving 10 bases unmatched. The CDR3 here is CASSVPRTGEQSPLHF. DNA for the CDR3: TGTGCCAGCAGCGTCCCTCGGACAGGGGAGCAGTCACCCCTCCACTTT.

The chain uses TRBV20-1 and TRBJ2-4; D remains unclear. In germline, CDR1 is DFQATT, CDR2 SNEGSKA (reference sequence). The CDR3 runs 11 residues. V was trimmed by 3 bases and J by 9 bases, leaving 9 bases between them. CDR3 DNA: TGCAGTGCTAGGGCCTCCGGCATTCAGTACTTC. Translation: CSARASGIQYF.

CDR3 protein: CATSDSQGDQETQYF. The CDR3 nucleotides are TGTGCCACCAGTGACTCACAGGGAGACCAAGAGACCCAGTACTTC. The chain carries TRBV24-1 and TRBJ2-5; tentative D call: TRBD1 (6 bases). Germline V gene data show CDR1 as KGHDR and CDR2 as SFDVKD. This CDR3 spans 15 amino acids. Trimming removed 4 bases at V and 0 bases at J, with 11 bases between.

The chain employs TRBV5-1 and TRBJ2-7; 10 nucleotides align to TRBD1. The CDR3 totals 14 residues. Germline V gene data show CDR1 as SGHRS and CDR2 as YFSETQ. The J segment lost 3 bases and the V segment lost 3 bases, leaving 3 bases of the junction unmatched. The CDR3 spells CASSSGTGVYEQYF. In nucleotides, the CDR3 is TGCGCCAGCAGCTCCGGGACAGGGGTCTACGAGCAGTACTTC. Full variable domain (rest looked up from reference TRBV5-1 and TRBJ2-7): KAGVTQTPRYLIKTRGQQVTLSCSPISGHRSVSWYQQTPGQGLQFLFEYFSETQRNKGNFPGRFSGRQFSNSRSEMNVSTLELGDSALYLCASSSGTGVYEQYFGPGTRLTVT.

The chain couples TRBV4-2 to TRBJ1-6; D ambiguous. Trimming cost V 1 base and J 7 bases, with 5 bases left between them. In germline, CDR1 is LGHNA, CDR2 YNFKEQ. CDR3 length equals 13 residues. As DNA, the CDR3 is TGTGCCAGCAGCCAAGCTCAGAATTCACCCCTCCACTTT. Protein: CASSQAQNSPLHF.

The V and J genes are TRBV6-5 and TRBJ1-6; D ambiguous. The CDR3 consists of 13 residues. Germline CDR1 is MNHEY and CDR2 is SVGAGI. V lost 0 bases and J 8 bases, leaving 5 bases between the germline ends. In DNA, the CDR3 is TGTGCCAGCAGTTACTCATCCCATTCACCCCTCCACTTT. This encodes CASSYSSHSPLHF.

This chain links TRBV7-3 with TRBJ1-6; D is perhaps TRBD1 (6 bases). CDR3 length: 13 residues. Deletions cut 7 bases from V and 11 bases from J, with 15 bases between. Germline CDR1 reads SGHTA; CDR2 reads FQGTGA. The CDR3 region is CASNPTGPAPLHF. CDR3 sequence (DNA): TGTGCCAGCAACCCGACAGGCCCCGCACCCCTCCACTTT. The full variable domain, rest sourced from reference TRBV7-3 and TRBJ1-6, is GAGVSQTPSNKVTEKGKYVELRCDPISGHTALYWYRQSLGQGPEFLIYFQGTGAADDSGLPNDRFFAVRPEGSVSTLKIQRTERGDSAVYLCASNPTGPAPLHFGNGTRLTVT.

This chain uses TRBV7-9 with TRBJ2-1; D is undetermined. CDR3 length equals 15 residues. Trimming removed 5 bases at V and 3 bases at J, with 14 bases between. From germline, CDR1 is SEHNR and CDR2 FQNEAQ (reference sequence). Here the CDR3 reads CASSPGPTHYNEQFF. The DNA for the CDR3 is TGTGCCAGCAGCCCTGGCCCGACACACTACAATGAGCAGTTCTTC.

The genes are TRBV4-1 and TRBJ2-1; the D gene is possibly TRBD1 (6 bases). V was pared by 0 bases and J by 9 bases, with 9 bases between. Germline V gene data show CDR1 as MGHRA and CDR2 as YSYEKL. The CDR3 runs 13 residues. This chain's CDR3 is CASSQDRGGEQFF. Written as DNA, the CDR3 is TGCGCCAGCAGCCAAGATAGAGGGGGTGAGCAGTTCTTC.

The rearrangement links TRBV4-2 to TRBJ1-6, with D unclear. The length of the CDR3 is 15 residues. CDR1 is LGHNA, CDR2 YNFKEQ, per germline. Trimming took 0 bases from V and 7 from J, leaving 10 bases between them. For the CDR3, the DNA is TGTGCCAGCAGCCAAGACGGGGTCGAGAATTCACCCCTCCACTTT. Its translation: CASSQDGVENSPLHF.

The rearrangement links TRBV6-1 to TRBJ1-6; possibly TRBD1 for D (5 bases). Trimming shortened V by 0 bases and J by 12 bases, and 21 bases separated the two germline ends. The CDR3 length is 17 residues. CDR1 is MNHNS and CDR2 is SASEGT in the germline V gene. CDR3 coding DNA: TGTGCCAGCAGTGAAGCGCGGGGCGGCGGTTGGAGGGGACCCCTCCACTTT. Its translation is CASSEARGGGWRGPLHF.

The J gene is TRBJ2-3, the V gene TRBV11-1; D is undetermined. Germline values: CDR1 SGHAT, CDR2 FQDESV (reference sequence). The CDR3 is 13 amino acids. V gave up 5 bases and J gave up 4 bases, with 10 bases separating them. The CDR3 spells CASSPHAPDTQYF. The CDR3 coding sequence is TGTGCCAGCAGCCCTCATGCCCCAGATACGCAGTATTTT.

This chain uses TRBV6-5 with TRBJ2-7; TRBD2 matches 7 bases. Losses at the gene ends were 2 bases for V and 4 bases for J; bases not matched to a gene: 11. CDR1 MNHEY and CDR2 SVGAGI come from the germline V gene. The CDR3 sequence is 16 residues long. CDR3 sequence reads: CASSYTWSRGSYEQYF. CDR3 DNA sequence: TGTGCCAGCAGTTACACTTGGTCGCGGGGGTCTTACGAGCAGTACTTC.

The chain has TRBV4-3 and TRBJ1-4; no clear D gene. Germline CDR1 is LGHNA and CDR2 is YSLEER. The V end lost 0 bases, the J end lost 6 bases, and 17 bases lay between the germline ends. The CDR3 loop spans 17 amino acids. CDR3 region: CASSQDHSAPGYEKLFF. DNA for the CDR3: TGCGCCAGCAGCCAAGATCACTCCGCCCCGGGGTATGAAAAACTGTTTTTT.

The rearrangement joins TRBV7-2 to TRBJ2-2; D call uncertain. The CDR3 runs to 15 residues. V lost 2 bases and J lost 1, with 8 bases in between. Germline CDR1 and CDR2: SGHTA and FQGNSA. CDR3 in DNA: TGTGCCAGCAGCTTATTCTCAGGGAACACCGGGGAGCTGTTTTTT. Its protein is CASSLFSGNTGELFF. Complete variable domain (other parts from reference TRBV7-2 and TRBJ2-2): GAGVSQSPSNKVTEKGKDVELRCDPISGHTALYWYRQSLGQGLEFLIYFQGNSAPDKSGLPSDRFSAERTGGSVSTLTIQRTQQEDSAVYLCASSLFSGNTGELFFGEGSRLTVL.